This TCR beta chain originates from a study of Tregs in tolerant kidney transplant recipients. The nonmyeloablative bone marrow transplants came from related graft donors, with transient mixed chimerism. Thawed PBMCs were FACS-sorted into unstimulated CD4+CD25+CD127- regulatory T cells, CD4+CD25- non-regulatory cells, CD4 and CD8 cells. In the case of this clone: No antigen is known for it. Sequencing ends 3 residues short of the CDR3 end; the germline J gene provides the rest.

Profiled with immunoSEQ multiplex PCR; TCRdb holds only in-frame clones, not every one. Its table lists 25,000 to 40,000 clones. Trimming shortened V by 1 base and J by 2 bases, and 10 bases separated the two germline ends. CDR1 SGHTA and CDR2 FQGNSA come from the germline V gene. The CDR3 totals 15 residues. General study points: Tregs expanded with activated donor B cells seemed most donor-specific. Antigen-driven expansion was suggested because donor-specific Tregs expanded more than all Tregs in tolerant patients. Validation in larger populations is needed because few patients were studied.

This material consisted of CD4+ T cells from blood (PBMCs), taken 24 months after the transplant. The receptor was derived from a human patient who received a combined kidney and bone marrow transplant. A share of the T cells may be of graft donor origin. The rearrangement uses TRBV7-2 and TRBJ2-3; no clear D gene. This chain's CDR3 is CASSLVVSNTDTQYF. CDR3 bases read: TGTGCCAGCAGCTTAGTAGTTTCCAACACAGATACG.